Sequencing of this TCR beta chain was carried out in a study of PD-1 blockade in classical Hodgkin lymphoma. About the research overall: Each patient was given nivolumab 3 mg/kg through a vein every 2 weeks.

Study results and limitations: Complete responders had baseline diversity similar to newly diagnosed patients.

Sequencing used immunoSEQ multiplex PCR; TCRdb keeps in-frame clones, though not all of them. This sample has 10,000 to 15,000 clones, with 70% to 85% found just once. A word on this clone: Its antigen remains unknown. The junction and the germline gene differ at one end; a read error may be behind it.

After autologous stem cell transplantation all patients relapsed, and prior brentuximab vedotin exposure differed between cohorts. Isolated CD8+ T cells were derived from thawed PBMCs through magnetic negative selection. The sample was CD8+ T cells from blood, taken at baseline. The receptor was derived from a human donor with classical Hodgkin lymphoma.

The DNA for the CDR3 is TGTGCCAGCAGTTACCTTGGAGACACCATATATTTT. Protein: CASSYLGDTIYF. The chain couples TRBV6-6 to TRBJ1-3; D is ambiguous. Germline V gene sequence: CDR1 MNHNY, CDR2 SVGAGI (reference sequence). This CDR3 comprises 12 residues.